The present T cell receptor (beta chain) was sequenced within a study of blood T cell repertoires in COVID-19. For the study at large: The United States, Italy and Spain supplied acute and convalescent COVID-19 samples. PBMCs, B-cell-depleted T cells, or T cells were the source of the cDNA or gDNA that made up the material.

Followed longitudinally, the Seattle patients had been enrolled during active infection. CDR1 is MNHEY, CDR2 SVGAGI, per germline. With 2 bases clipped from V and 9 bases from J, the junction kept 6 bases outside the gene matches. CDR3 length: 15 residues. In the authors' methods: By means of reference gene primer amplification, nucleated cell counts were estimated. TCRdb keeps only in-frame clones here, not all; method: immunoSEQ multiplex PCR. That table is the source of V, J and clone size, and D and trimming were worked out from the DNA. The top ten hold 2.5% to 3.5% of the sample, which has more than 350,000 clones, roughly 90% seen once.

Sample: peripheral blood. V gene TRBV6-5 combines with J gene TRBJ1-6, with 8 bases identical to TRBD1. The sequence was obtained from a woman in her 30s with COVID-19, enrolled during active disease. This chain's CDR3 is CASSYRVTGGSPLHF. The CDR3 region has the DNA TGTGCCAGCAGTTACCGTGTAACAGGGGGTTCACCCCTCCACTTT.